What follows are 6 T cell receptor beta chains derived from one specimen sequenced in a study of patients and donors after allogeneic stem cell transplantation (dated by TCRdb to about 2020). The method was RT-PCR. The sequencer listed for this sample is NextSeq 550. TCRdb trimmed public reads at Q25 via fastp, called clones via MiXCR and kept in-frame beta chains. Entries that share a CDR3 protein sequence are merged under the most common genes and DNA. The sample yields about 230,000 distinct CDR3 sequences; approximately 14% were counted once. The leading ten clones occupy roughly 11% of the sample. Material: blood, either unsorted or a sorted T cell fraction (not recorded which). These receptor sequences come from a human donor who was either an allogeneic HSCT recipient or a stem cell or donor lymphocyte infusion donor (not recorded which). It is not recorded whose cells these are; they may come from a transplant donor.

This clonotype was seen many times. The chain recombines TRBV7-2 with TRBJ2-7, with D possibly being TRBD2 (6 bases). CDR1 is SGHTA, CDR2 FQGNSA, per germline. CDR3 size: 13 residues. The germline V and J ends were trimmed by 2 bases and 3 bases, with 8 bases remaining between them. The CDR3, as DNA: TGTGCCAGCAGCTTAACTAGCTTCTACGAGCAGTACTTC. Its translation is CASSLTSFYEQYF.

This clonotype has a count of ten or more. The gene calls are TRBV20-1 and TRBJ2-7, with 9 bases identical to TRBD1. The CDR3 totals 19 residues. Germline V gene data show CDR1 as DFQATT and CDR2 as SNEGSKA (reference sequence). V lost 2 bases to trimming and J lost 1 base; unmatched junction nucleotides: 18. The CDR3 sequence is CSARPRIKGTGRKSYEQYF. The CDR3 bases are TGCAGTGCTAGACCGAGGATCAAGGGGACAGGGAGGAAGTCCTACGAGCAGTACTTC.

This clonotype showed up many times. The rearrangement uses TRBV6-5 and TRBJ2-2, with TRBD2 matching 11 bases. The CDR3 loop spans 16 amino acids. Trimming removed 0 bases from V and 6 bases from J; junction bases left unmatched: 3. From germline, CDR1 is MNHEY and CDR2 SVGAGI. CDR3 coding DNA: TGTGCCAGCAGTTACTCTAGCGGGAGGGCGGCCGGGGAGCTGTTTTTT. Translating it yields CASSYSSGRAAGELFF.

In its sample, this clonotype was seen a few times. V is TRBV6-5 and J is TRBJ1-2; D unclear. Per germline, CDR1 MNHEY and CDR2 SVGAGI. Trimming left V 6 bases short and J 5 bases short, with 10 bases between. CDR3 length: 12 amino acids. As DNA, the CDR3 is TGTGCCAGCAGGGGGTCGGGGTATGGCTACACCTTC. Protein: CASRGSGYGYTF.

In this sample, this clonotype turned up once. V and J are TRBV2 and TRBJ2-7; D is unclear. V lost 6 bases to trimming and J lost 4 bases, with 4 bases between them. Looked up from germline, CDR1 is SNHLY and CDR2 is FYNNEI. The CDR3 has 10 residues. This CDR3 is CASRQYEQYF. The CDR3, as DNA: TGTGCCAGCAGACAGTACGAGCAGTACTTC.

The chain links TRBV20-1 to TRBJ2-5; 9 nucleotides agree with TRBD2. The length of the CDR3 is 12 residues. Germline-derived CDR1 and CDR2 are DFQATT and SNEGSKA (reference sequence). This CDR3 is CASGEHQETQYF. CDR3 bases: TGCGCTAGCGGGGAGCACCAAGAGACCCAGTACTTC.